The table lists the clone carrying this T cell receptor (beta chain) with a few counts. Its antigen is as yet unknown. Germline loops: CDR1 MRHNA, CDR2 SNTAGT. The CDR3 runs to 21 residues. Trimming stripped 5 bases from V and 2 bases from J, with 33 bases between. The sample comes from a study of T-cell reconstitution after alpha-beta-depleted transplantation in children. Study-wide points: Some patients' high day-60 TCRbeta diversity was traced to surviving recipient T cells and thymic progenitors. As was reported, about two months after transplant, alpha-beta T cells came from several hundred expanded graft clones. At one year after transplant, newly produced T cells mostly accounted for T-cell counts and diversity.

Unique molecular identifiers were incorporated when the TCRbeta library was constructed. MiXCR was run by TCRdb on the PCR reads, yielding one entry per CDR3 protein. The table has some 840,000 distinct CDR3 sequences, under 20% seen once. This chain links TRBV6-4 with TRBJ2-5; tentatively, D is TRBD1 (7 bases). This clonotype was sampled from a male patient between 5 and 17 years old who had a stem cell transplant for acute lymphoblastic leukemia, so the T cells may come from the graft donor. The source was PBMCs, mostly from graft donor cells, collected 360 days after TCRalphabeta/CD19-depleted stem cell transplant. The CDR3 DNA sequence: TGTGCCAGCAGTCGCCAGAAACACTCCTGGGACAGCGCGGGGACTCAAGAGACCCAGTACTTC. It encodes CASSRQKHSWDSAGTQETQYF.